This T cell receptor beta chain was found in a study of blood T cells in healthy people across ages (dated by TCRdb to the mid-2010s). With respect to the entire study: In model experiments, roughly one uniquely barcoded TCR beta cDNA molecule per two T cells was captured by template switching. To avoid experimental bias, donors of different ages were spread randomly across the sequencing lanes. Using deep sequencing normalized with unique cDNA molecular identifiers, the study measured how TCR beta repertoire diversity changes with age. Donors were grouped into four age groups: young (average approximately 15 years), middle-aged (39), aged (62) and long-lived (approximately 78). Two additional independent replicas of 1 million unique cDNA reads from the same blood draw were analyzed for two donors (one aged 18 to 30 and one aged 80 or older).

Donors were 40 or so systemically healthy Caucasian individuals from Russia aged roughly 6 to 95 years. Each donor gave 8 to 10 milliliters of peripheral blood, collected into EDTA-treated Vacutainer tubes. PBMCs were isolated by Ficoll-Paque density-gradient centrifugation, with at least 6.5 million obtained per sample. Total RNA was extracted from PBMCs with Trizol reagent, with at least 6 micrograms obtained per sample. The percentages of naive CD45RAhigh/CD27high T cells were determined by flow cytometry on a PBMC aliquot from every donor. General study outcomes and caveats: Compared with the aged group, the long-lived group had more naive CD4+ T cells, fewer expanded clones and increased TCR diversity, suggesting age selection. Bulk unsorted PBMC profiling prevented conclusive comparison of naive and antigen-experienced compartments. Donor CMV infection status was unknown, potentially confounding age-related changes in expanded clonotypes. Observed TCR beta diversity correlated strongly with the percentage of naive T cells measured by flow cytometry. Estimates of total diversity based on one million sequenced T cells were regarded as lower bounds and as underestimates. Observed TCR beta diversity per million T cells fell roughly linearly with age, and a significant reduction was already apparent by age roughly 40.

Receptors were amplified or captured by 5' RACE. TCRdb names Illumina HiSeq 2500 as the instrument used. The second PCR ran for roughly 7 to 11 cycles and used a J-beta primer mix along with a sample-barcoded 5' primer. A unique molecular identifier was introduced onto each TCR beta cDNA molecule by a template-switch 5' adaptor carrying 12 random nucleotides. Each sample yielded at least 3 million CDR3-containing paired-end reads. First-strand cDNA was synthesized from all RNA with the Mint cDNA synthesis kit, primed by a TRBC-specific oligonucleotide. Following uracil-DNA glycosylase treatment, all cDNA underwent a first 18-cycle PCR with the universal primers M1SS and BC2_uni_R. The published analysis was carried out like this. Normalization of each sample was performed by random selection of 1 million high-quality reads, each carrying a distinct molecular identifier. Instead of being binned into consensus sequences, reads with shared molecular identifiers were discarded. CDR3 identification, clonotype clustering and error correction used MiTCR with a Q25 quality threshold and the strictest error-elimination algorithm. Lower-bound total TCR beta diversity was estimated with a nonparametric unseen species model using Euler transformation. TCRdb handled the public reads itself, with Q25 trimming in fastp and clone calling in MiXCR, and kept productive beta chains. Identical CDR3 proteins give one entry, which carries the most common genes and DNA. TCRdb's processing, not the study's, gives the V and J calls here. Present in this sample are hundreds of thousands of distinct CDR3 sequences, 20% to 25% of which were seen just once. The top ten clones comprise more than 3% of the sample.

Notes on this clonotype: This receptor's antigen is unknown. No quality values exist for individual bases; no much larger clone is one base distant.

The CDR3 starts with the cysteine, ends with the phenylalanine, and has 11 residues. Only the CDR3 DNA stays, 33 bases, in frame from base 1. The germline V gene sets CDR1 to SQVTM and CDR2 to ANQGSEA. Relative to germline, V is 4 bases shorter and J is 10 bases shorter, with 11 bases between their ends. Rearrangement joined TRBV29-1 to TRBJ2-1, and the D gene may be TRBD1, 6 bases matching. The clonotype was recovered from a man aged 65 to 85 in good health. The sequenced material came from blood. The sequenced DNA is TGCAGCGTTGGATTGGGGGCCGAGCAGTTCTTC. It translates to CSVGLGAEQFF.